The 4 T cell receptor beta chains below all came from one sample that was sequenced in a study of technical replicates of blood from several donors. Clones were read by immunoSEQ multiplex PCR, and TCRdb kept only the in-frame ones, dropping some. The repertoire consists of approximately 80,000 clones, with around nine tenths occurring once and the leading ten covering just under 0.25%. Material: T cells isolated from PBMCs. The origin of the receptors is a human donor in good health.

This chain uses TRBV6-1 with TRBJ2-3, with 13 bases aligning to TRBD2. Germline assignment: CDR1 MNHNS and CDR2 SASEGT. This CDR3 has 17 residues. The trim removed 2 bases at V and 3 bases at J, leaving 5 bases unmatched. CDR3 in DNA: TGTGCCAGCAGTGAATCGGGACTAGCGGGGAGAACAGATACGCAGTATTTT. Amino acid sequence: CASSESGLAGRTDTQYF.

This CDR3 reads CASSVGQGVTGELFF. The DNA of the CDR3 is TGTGCCAGCAGCGTAGGGCAGGGGGTCACCGGGGAGCTGTTTTTT. The chain carries TRBV9 and TRBJ2-2, with 7 bases aligning to TRBD1. Germline V gene lookup returns CDR1 SGDLS and CDR2 YYNGEE. J gave up 4 bases and V 0 bases, and 3 bases lay outside the gene matches. The CDR3 is 15 residues long. The full variable domain, completed using reference TRBV9 and TRBJ2-2, is DSGVTQTPKHLITATGQRVTLRCSPRSGDLSVYWYQQSLDQGLQFLIQYYNGEERAKGNILERFSAQQFPDLHSELNLSSLELGDSALYFCASSVGQGVTGELFFGEGSRLTVL.

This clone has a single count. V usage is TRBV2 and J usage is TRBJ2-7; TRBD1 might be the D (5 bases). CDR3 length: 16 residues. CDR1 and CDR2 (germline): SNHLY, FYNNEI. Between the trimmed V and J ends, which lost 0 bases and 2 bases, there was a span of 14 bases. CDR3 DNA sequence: TGTGCCAGCAGTGAAGCGAAGGGGCTATCCCCCTACGAGCAGTACTTC. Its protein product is CASSEAKGLSPYEQYF.

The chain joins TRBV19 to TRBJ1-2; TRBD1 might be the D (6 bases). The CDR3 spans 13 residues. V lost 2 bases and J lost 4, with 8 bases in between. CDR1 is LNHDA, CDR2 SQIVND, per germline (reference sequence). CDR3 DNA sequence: TGTGCCAGTAGTATAATACAGGGCTATGGCTACACCTTC. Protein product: CASSIIQGYGYTF.